The rows below give T cell receptor beta chains drawn from one sample of a study of CD8 T cells in Susac syndrome. TCRdb recomputed calls from the immunoSEQ multiplex PCR reads with MiXCR, one row per CDR3 protein. The sample contains just under 95,000 distinct CDR3 sequences, 85% to 95% of which appear only once. The sequencing sample was made of CD4+ T cells from PBMCs. The receptors were gathered from a human donor with Susac syndrome. CDR3s include the opening cysteine and the closing phenylalanine or tryptophan. The D gene is left open where the match is weak. Clone size is given for some rows only: seen once, a few or many times, or a class if the clone is expanded.

CDR3 protein,CDR3 DNA,clone size,D gene,J gene,V gene
CAISESGDRNIQYF,TGTGCCATCAGTGAGTCGGGGGACAGAAACATTCAGTACTTC,-,TRBD1,TRBJ2-4,TRBV10-3
CASSQDDSYNQPQHF,TGCGCCAGCAGCCAAGATGACAGCTACAATCAGCCCCAGCATTTT,-,-,TRBJ1-5,TRBV4-1
CASSRARTGVVTQYF,TGTGCCAGCAGCCGTGCAAGGACAGGAGTTGTGACCCAGTACTTC,-,TRBD1,TRBJ2-5,TRBV3-1
CSVGLGLEKLFF,TGCAGCGTTGGTTTAGGTCTAGAAAAACTGTTTTTT,-,-,TRBJ1-4,TRBV29-1
CASTGRAPGDEQFF,TGTGCCAGCACTGGGAGGGCCCCAGGCGATGAGCAGTTCTTC,once,TRBD2,TRBJ2-1,TRBV25-1
CAWSKLGDTEAFF,TGTGCCTGGAGTAAATTGGGGGACACTGAAGCTTTCTTT,-,-,TRBJ1-1,TRBV30
CAISESGSGLNNEQFF,TGTGCCATCAGTGAGTCGGGGTCGGGTCTGAACAATGAGCAGTTCTTC,-,-,TRBJ2-1,TRBV10-3
CSAGPNTGELFF,TGCAGTGCCGGGCCCAACACCGGGGAGCTGTTTTTT,few,-,TRBJ2-2,TRBV20-1
CASSYPLGDDQGTQYF,TGTGCCAGCAGTTACCCCTTGGGGGACGACCAGGGGACCCAGTACTTC,-,-,TRBJ2-5,TRBV6-5
CASSSLPFYRSSYEQYF,TGTGCCAGCAGTTCCTTGCCTTTTTACAGGAGCTCCTACGAGCAGTACTTC,-,-,TRBJ2-7,TRBV12-3/TRBV12-4
CASSPAREQYF,TGTGCCAGCTCACCAGCGAGGGAGCAGTACTTC,-,-,TRBJ2-7,TRBV18
CASSLLRVQATNEKLFF,TGTGCCAGCAGCTTACTCCGAGTCCAAGCAACTAATGAAAAACTGTTTTTT,-,-,TRBJ1-4,TRBV11-3
CATRTGTTQPQHF,TGTGCCACCAGGACAGGGACGACGCAGCCCCAGCATTTT,-,TRBD1,TRBJ1-5,TRBV28
CATSDRGEGSEAYEQYF,TGTGCCACCAGTGATCGTGGGGAGGGATCGGAGGCCTACGAGCAGTACTTC,-,TRBD2,TRBJ2-7,TRBV24-1
CASSLFGINTEAFF,TGTGCCAGCAGTTTATTCGGGATCAACACTGAAGCTTTCTTT,-,-,TRBJ1-1,TRBV27
CASSIGQGGDEQFF,TGTGCCAGCAGCATCGGACAGGGAGGGGATGAGCAGTTCTTC,-,-,TRBJ2-1,TRBV7-2
CASSALRTQNSPLHF,TGTGCCAGCAGCGCGCTTAGGACACAGAATTCACCCCTCCACTTT,once,-,TRBJ1-6,TRBV9
CASSKTLSGANVLTF,TGTGCCAGCAGTAAGACCCTCTCTGGGGCCAACGTCCTGACTTTC,-,-,TRBJ2-6,TRBV27
CASSLRNEQYF,TGTGCCAGCAGTTTGAGGAACGAGCAGTACTTC,few,-,TRBJ2-7,TRBV12-3/TRBV12-4
CASSQGRWRHF,TGTGCCAGCAGCCAAGGAAGGTGGAGGCACTTC,-,-,TRBJ2-7,TRBV3-1
CASSSYRQGGYGYTF,TGTGCCAGCAGCTCCTACCGACAGGGGGGATATGGCTACACCTTC,-,TRBD1,TRBJ1-2,TRBV7-2
CASRAGTGGNQPQHF,TGTGCCAGCAGGGCCGGGACAGGGGGAAATCAGCCCCAGCATTTT,-,TRBD1,TRBJ1-5,TRBV7-9
CASSLAGRDNEQFF,TGCGCCAGCAGCTTGGCCGGCCGCGACAATGAGCAGTTCTTC,-,-,TRBJ2-1,TRBV5-1
CASSLLRGAEYEQYF,TGTGCCAGCAGTTTGCTCCGGGGGGCCGAGTACGAGCAGTACTTC,-,-,TRBJ2-7,TRBV27
CASRPGTSGTSSYNEQFF,TGTGCCAGCAGACCCGGGACTAGCGGAACCTCTTCCTACAATGAGCAGTTCTTC,-,TRBD2,TRBJ2-1,TRBV27
CSARIPGYEQYF,TGCAGTGCTAGGATCCCCGGTTACGAGCAGTACTTC,-,-,TRBJ2-7,TRBV20-1
CASSSNRGTDTQYF,TGTGCCAGCAGCTCAAACCGGGGTACAGATACGCAGTATTTT,-,-,TRBJ2-3,TRBV2
CASPRQGGNEQFF,TGTGCCAGCCCCCGACAGGGGGGGAATGAGCAGTTCTTC,-,-,TRBJ2-1,TRBV21-1
CASSMTSYGYTF,TGTGCCAGTAGTATGACGAGTTATGGCTACACCTTC,-,-,TRBJ1-2,TRBV19
CASRSQGRDGYTF,TGTGCCAGCAGGTCACAGGGAAGGGATGGCTACACCTTC,-,-,TRBJ1-2,TRBV6-5
CSVGRAGDGYTF,TGCAGCGTTGGTCGGGCAGGGGATGGCTACACCTTC,-,-,TRBJ1-2,TRBV29-1
CASSFPQGPSTGELFF,TGTGCCAGCAGCTTCCCGCAGGGTCCTAGCACCGGGGAGCTGTTTTTT,-,-,TRBJ2-2,TRBV5-4
CASSPSSGTSYEQYF,TGTGCCAGCTCACCCTCTAGCGGGACCTCCTACGAGCAGTACTTC,-,TRBD2,TRBJ2-7,TRBV18
CASSLGTNSNQPQHF,TGTGCCAGCAGCTTAGGAACAAATAGCAATCAGCCCCAGCATTTT,-,-,TRBJ1-5,TRBV7-9
CASRGSGNTIYF,TGTGCCAGCAGGGGGTCTGGAAACACCATATATTTT,-,-,TRBJ1-3,TRBV9
CASSLSRVETQYF,TGCGCCAGCAGCTTGAGCAGGGTAGAGACCCAGTACTTC,-,-,TRBJ2-5,TRBV5-1
CSASDTGNTEAFF,TGCAGTGCTAGTGATACAGGGAATACTGAAGCTTTCTTT,-,-,TRBJ1-1,TRBV20-1
CASSVGQGSSYGYTF,TGTGCCAGCAGCGTAGGACAGGGGAGTTCCTATGGCTACACCTTC,-,TRBD1,TRBJ1-2,TRBV9
CATSRDWTGQNIQYF,TGTGCCACCAGCAGAGATTGGACAGGACAAAACATTCAGTACTTC,-,TRBD1,TRBJ2-4,TRBV15
CSASDSNQPQHF,TGCAGTGCTTCAGATAGCAATCAGCCCCAGCATTTT,-,-,TRBJ1-5,TRBV20-1
CAWSTTGDQPQHF,TGTGCCTGGAGTACGACAGGGGACCAGCCCCAGCATTTT,-,TRBD1,TRBJ1-5,TRBV30
CASSWTVAGINEQFF,TGTGCCAGCAGTTGGACGGTAGCGGGGATTAATGAGCAGTTCTTC,-,TRBD2,TRBJ2-1,TRBV6-2/TRBV6-3
CAWHELAGNDNEQFF,TGTGCCTGGCATGAACTAGCGGGGAACGACAATGAGCAGTTCTTC,few,TRBD2,TRBJ2-1,TRBV30
CASSLDRGGLYEQYF,TGTGCCAGCAGCTTAGACAGGGGAGGGCTTTACGAGCAGTACTTC,-,-,TRBJ2-7,TRBV11-2
CASSQIPQDTQYF,TGTGCCAGCAGCCAAATACCCCAGGATACGCAGTATTTT,-,-,TRBJ2-3,TRBV3-1